This section outlines one T cell receptor (beta chain) sequence together with its context. Followed longitudinally, the Seattle patients had been enrolled during active infection. This specimen comes from a study of blood T cell repertoires in COVID-19. Study context: T cells, B-cell-depleted T cells, or PBMCs provided the cDNA or gDNA that served as material.

In the original analysis: Researchers report that nucleated cell counts were estimated from reference gene primer amplification. Profiling relied on immunoSEQ multiplex PCR, and the TCRdb table lists in-frame clones only, not all of them. D and trimming were read from the DNA, whereas the V and J calls and clone size are those reported in that table. Altogether about 200,000 clones are present, about 88% being singletons, with the ten largest covering 10%. The clonotype was recovered from a woman aged 45-59 years with COVID-19, enrolled during active disease. Sequencing was carried out using peripheral blood.

DNA for the CDR3: TGTGCCAGCAGTTACCCGGGGTGGGACAATGAGCAGTTCTTC. Amino acids: CASSYPGWDNEQFF. This rearrangement joins TRBV6-2 or TRBV6-3 to TRBJ2-1; weak D call: TRBD2 (5 bases). The CDR3 spans 14 residues. V lost 2 bases and J 5 bases, leaving 10 bases between the germline ends. Per germline, CDR1 MNHEY and CDR2 SVGEGT.